This T cell receptor (beta chain) was captured in a study of cytotoxic CD8 clonotypes in ibrutinib-treated CLL. The overall study: In all, under twelve patients were relapsed/refractory, some 14 were treatment-naive and roughly 18 were IGHV unmutated.

Regarding this clone: Its antigen remains unidentified.

The length of the CDR3 is 15 residues. V lost 5 bases to trimming and J lost 4 bases, with 17 bases between them. CDR1 and CDR2 (germline): ENHRY, SYGVKD. Sequencing sought depths of 1 in 200,000 to 1 in 1 million T cells. Sequencing used immunoSEQ multiplex PCR; TCRdb keeps in-frame clones, though not all of them. This sample has under 200,000 clones; more than 80% occur once, and the top ten carry about 4.5%. Study-wide results and limits: Pretreatment clonality was elevated relative to age-matched healthy donors and paralleled circulating CD8+ T-cell counts.

About 2.2 micrograms of genomic DNA came from cryopreserved PBMCs for TCR beta libraries. The sequence was collected from a human donor with chronic lymphocytic leukemia. This sample comprised PBMCs, obtained after 24 months of ibrutinib treatment. The chain combines TRBV10-3 with TRBJ1-2; D possibly corresponds to TRBD1 (6 bases). The CDR3 is CAISTGLTGLYGYTF. The CDR3 DNA follows: TGTGCCATCAGTACCGGACTTACAGGGCTCTATGGCTACACCTTC.